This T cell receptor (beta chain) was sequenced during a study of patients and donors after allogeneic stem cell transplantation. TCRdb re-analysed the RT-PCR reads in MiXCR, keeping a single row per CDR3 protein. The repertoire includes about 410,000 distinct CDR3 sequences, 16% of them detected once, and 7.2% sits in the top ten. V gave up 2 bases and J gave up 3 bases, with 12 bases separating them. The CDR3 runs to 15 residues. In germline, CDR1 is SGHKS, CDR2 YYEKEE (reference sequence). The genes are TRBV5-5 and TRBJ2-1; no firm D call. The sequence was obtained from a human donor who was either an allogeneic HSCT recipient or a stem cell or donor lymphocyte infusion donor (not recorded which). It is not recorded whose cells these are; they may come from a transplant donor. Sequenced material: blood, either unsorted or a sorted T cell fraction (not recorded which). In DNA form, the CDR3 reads TGTGCCAGCAGCTTAAATCGGCAGAACTACAATGAGCAGTTCTTC. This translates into CASSLNRQNYNEQFF.